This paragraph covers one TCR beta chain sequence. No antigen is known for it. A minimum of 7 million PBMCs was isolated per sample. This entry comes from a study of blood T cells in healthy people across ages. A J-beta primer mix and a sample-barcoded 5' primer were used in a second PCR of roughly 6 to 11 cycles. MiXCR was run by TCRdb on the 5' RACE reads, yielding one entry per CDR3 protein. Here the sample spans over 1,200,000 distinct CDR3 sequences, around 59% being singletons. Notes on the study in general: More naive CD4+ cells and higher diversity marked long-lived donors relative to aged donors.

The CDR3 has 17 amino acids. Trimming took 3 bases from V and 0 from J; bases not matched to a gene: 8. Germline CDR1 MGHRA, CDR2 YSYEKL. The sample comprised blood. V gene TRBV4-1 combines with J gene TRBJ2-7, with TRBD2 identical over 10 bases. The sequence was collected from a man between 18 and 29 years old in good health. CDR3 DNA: TGCGCCAGCAGCCAGGGACATAGCGGGAGGAGCTCCTACGAGCAGTACTTC. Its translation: CASSQGHSGRSSYEQYF.